This T cell receptor beta chain was profiled in a study of shared clonotypes between healthy human individuals. Trimming pared 0 bases from V and 1 base from J, leaving 15 bases between. CDR3 length: 17 residues. Germline V gene data show CDR1 as MGHRA and CDR2 as YSYEKL. Produced via immunoSEQ multiplex PCR; TCRdb's table is partial and in-frame only. The sample has fewer than 850,000 clones; 72% are singletons. The clonotype comes from a woman younger than 45 in good health. The rearrangement joins TRBV4-1 to TRBJ1-1; tentative D call: TRBD1 (6 bases). The sequencing sample was made of memory CD4+ T cells sorted from blood. Subset reported: CD45RA-negative fraction. CDR3 loop: CASSQDGGGRQNTEAFF. DNA for the CDR3: TGCGCCAGCAGCCAAGATGGGGGGGGGCGACAGAACACTGAAGCTTTCTTT.